Sequencing of this T cell receptor (beta chain) was carried out in a study of T cell responses to AZD1222 COVID-19 vaccine. Study-wide context: Recipients boosted at about 4 weeks or about 12 weeks are pooled.

As for this clone: Antigen unknown.

Some clones are missing from TCRdb's copy, which holds only in-frame ones; the method was immunoSEQ multiplex PCR. The data hold some 120,000 clones, with about 92% observed a single time. Overall study results and limits: Females outnumbered males among donors, who were mostly white British; clonal diversity was possibly underestimated. None of the repertoires were sampled until the peak T cell response had passed.

The clonotype comes from an adult in good health. The sample in question was peripheral blood, obtained on day 0 of AZD1222 vaccination.

The CDR3 protein is CASSPWGWGEQFF. CDR3 coding DNA: TGTGCCAGCAGCCCGTGGGGATGGGGTGAGCAGTTCTTC. This sequence joins TRBV7-2 and TRBJ2-1; D is uncertain. Trimming removed 5 bases from V and 9 bases from J, with 14 bases in between. Germline V gene lookup returns CDR1 SGHTA and CDR2 FQGNSA. This CDR3 comprises 13 residues.